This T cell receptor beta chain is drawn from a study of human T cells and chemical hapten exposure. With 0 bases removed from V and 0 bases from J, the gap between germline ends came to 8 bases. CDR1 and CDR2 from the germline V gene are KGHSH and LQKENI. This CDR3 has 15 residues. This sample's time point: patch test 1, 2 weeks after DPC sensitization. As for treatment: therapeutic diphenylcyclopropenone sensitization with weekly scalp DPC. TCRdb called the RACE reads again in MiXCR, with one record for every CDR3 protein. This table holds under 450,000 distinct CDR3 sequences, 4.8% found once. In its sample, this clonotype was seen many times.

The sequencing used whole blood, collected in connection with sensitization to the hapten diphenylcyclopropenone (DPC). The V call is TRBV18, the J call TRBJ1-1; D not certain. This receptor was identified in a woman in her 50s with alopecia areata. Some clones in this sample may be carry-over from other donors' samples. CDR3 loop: CASSPPKVLNTEAFF. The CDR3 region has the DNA TGTGCCAGCTCACCACCAAAGGTCCTGAACACTGAAGCTTTCTTT.